The next 21 T cell receptor beta chains were all read from a single sample in a study of control samples from healthy donors and cancer patients. Some clones are missing from TCRdb's copy, which holds only in-frame ones; the method was immunoSEQ multiplex PCR. The table records about 120,000 clones, 88% of them present only once. Sequenced: blood. Receptor source: a woman aged 65 to 85 in good health.

V gene TRBV6-5 combines with J gene TRBJ1-2, with 7 bases lining up with TRBD1. The CDR3 is 13 residues long. CDR1 and CDR2 (germline): MNHEY, SVGAGI. V trimming: 2 bases; J trimming: 7 bases; junction bases outside the gene matches: 4. CDR3 protein: CASSYTTGAGYTF. For the CDR3, the DNA is TGTGCCAGCAGTTACACCACAGGGGCTGGCTACACCTTC.

V and J are TRBV7-2 and TRBJ1-5, with 7 bases that match TRBD1. The CDR3 sequence is 15 residues long. CDR1 is SGHTA, CDR2 FQGNSA, per germline. Losses at the gene ends were 4 bases for V and 0 bases for J; bases not matched to a gene: 3. The CDR3 is CASSSTGYSNQPQHF. The CDR3 nucleotides are TGTGCCAGCAGCTCGACAGGGTATAGCAATCAGCCCCAGCATTTT. The whole variable domain, remainder taken from reference TRBV7-2 and TRBJ1-5, is GAGVSQSPSNKVTEKGKDVELRCDPISGHTALYWYRQSLGQGLEFLIYFQGNSAPDKSGLPSDRFSAERTGGSVSTLTIQRTQQEDSAVYLCASSSTGYSNQPQHFGDGTRLSIL.

This clone was seen only once. The chain recombines TRBV4-3 with TRBJ1-4; D is possibly TRBD1 (6 bases). The germline gives CDR1 LGHNA, CDR2 YSLEER. With 1 base removed from V and 1 base from J, the gap between germline ends came to 16 bases. This CDR3 has 18 residues. In DNA form, the CDR3 reads TGCGCCAGCAGCCAAGGACCCGCAGGGGCCCGAACTAATGAAAAACTGTTTTTT. Its protein is CASSQGPAGARTNEKLFF.

The chain carries TRBV5-1 and TRBJ2-4; maybe TRBD2 (6 bases). CDR3 length: 14 amino acids. The germline CDR1 and CDR2 sequences are SGHRS and YFSETQ. The V and J ends lost 5 bases and 2 bases respectively, with 11 bases between them. The CDR3 coding sequence is TGCGCCAGCAGTCCCCGGGGGACCAAAAACATTCAGTACTTC. Amino acid sequence: CASSPRGTKNIQYF.

This clone was seen a handful of times. The rearrangement links TRBV6-2 or TRBV6-3 to TRBJ2-1; the D is unclear. V was cut by 5 bases and J by 9 bases, with 17 bases left in between. The CDR3 has 14 amino acids. Germline assignment: CDR1 MNHEY and CDR2 SVGEGT. The CDR3 sequence is CASSATRPGSEQFF. The CDR3 nucleotides are TGTGCCAGCAGTGCTACCCGCCCTGGAAGTGAGCAGTTCTTC.

This chain uses TRBV14 with TRBJ1-1; a weak D match, TRBD1 (5 bases). Trimming stripped 2 bases from V and 5 bases from J, with 9 bases between. CDR1 and CDR2 from the germline V gene are SGHDN and FVKESK. The CDR3 is made up of 13 amino acids. This CDR3 is CASSQKGRTEAFF. CDR3 sequence (DNA): TGTGCCAGCAGCCAAAAGGGGCGGACTGAAGCTTTCTTT.

The chain carries TRBV4-2 and TRBJ2-1; 12 bases match TRBD2. The CDR3 is made up of 21 amino acids. Germline-derived CDR1 and CDR2 are LGHNA and YNFKEQ. V shed 0 bases, J shed 7 bases, and the junction held 19 bases outside the gene matches. The CDR3 bases are TGTGCCAGCAGCCAAGAAGGGTGGGGACTAGCGGGTCGCCCGGACAGGAATGAGCAGTTCTTC. Translation gives CASSQEGWGLAGRPDRNEQFF.

This clone was counted a single time. The chain employs TRBV7-9 and TRBJ2-5; D gene ambiguous. Trimming stripped 3 bases from V and 5 bases from J, with 10 bases between. Germline assignment: CDR1 SEHNR and CDR2 FQNEAQ (reference sequence). The CDR3 consists of 13 residues. Written as DNA, the CDR3 is TGTGCCAGCAGCTTTTCTGAATCGGAGACCCAGTACTTC. Amino acids: CASSFSESETQYF.

The chain employs TRBV10-3 and TRBJ1-2; tentatively, D is TRBD1 (5 bases). The V end lost 4 bases, the J end lost 3 bases, and 15 bases lay between the germline ends. This CDR3 region has 15 residues. Germline CDR1 and CDR2: ENHRY and SYGVKD. CDR3 bases: TGTGCCATCAGTGCACGGACATCCGCCGACTATGGCTACACCTTC. Translating it yields CAISARTSADYGYTF.

The chain has TRBV3-1 (or the pseudogene TRBV3-2) and TRBJ2-5; D assignment may be TRBD1 or TRBD2 (5 bases each). Germline V lookup: CDR1 LGHDT, CDR2 YNNKEL (reference sequence). CDR3 length equals 17 residues. V lost 5 bases and J lost 1, with 20 bases in between. This CDR3 is CASSKSPRDAGQETQYF. The CDR3 region has the DNA TGTGCCAGCAGCAAGTCCCCCCGGGACGCAGGCCAAGAGACCCAGTACTTC.

V gene TRBV5-6 combines with J gene TRBJ2-3; D might be TRBD2 (6 bases). Looked up from germline, CDR1 is SGHDT and CDR2 is YYEEEE. The CDR3 covers 11 residues. V lost 4 bases and J 13 bases, leaving 13 bases between the germline ends. CDR3 in amino acids: CASSTGSSEYF. The DNA of the CDR3 is TGTGCCAGCAGCACGGGGTCTAGCGAGTATTTT.

The V and J genes are TRBV24-1 and TRBJ1-2; D is undetermined. Germline V CDR1 and CDR2: KGHDR, SFDVKD. The CDR3 loop spans 15 amino acids. Trimming took off 7 bases at V and 8 bases at J, with 22 bases between the two ends. CDR3 nucleotides: TGTGCCACCAGGGACTCCGGGCCAAACACCTTAGGCTACACCTTC. Translated: CATRDSGPNTLGYTF.

The chain carries TRBV5-5 and TRBJ2-7, with 7 nucleotides matching TRBD1. Germline CDR1 reads SGHKS; CDR2 reads YYEKEE (reference sequence). The CDR3 contains 17 residues. Unmatched junction bases numbered 13, after V lost 4 bases and J lost 0 bases. This chain's CDR3 is CASSRIWTGKNSYEQYF. CDR3 nucleotide sequence: TGTGCCAGCAGCCGCATTTGGACAGGCAAAAACTCCTACGAGCAGTACTTC.

The V gene is TRBV5-1, the J gene TRBJ1-6, with 9 nucleotides matching TRBD1. The V segment lost 4 bases and the J segment 10 bases; nucleotides outside the gene matches: 9. Germline values: CDR1 SGHRS, CDR2 YFSETQ. The CDR3 covers 15 residues. CDR3 nucleotides: TGCGCCAGCAGCAGGGGGGACAGGGTTGGGTCACCCCTCCACTTT. Residues: CASSRGDRVGSPLHF.

The chain joins TRBV19 to TRBJ2-7; D is possibly TRBD2 (6 bases). Trimming stripped 3 bases from V and 4 bases from J, with 13 bases between. CDR1 is LNHDA and CDR2 is SQIVND in the germline V gene (reference sequence). The CDR3 length is 14 residues. CDR3 nucleotide sequence: TGTGCCAGTAGTATGGCGGGACTGGGGTACGAGCAGTACTTC. Amino acids: CASSMAGLGYEQYF.

The chain links TRBV19 to TRBJ1-5; no clear D gene. CDR1 and CDR2 from the germline V gene are LNHDA and SQIVND (reference sequence). This CDR3 is built from 16 residues. V was clipped by 2 bases and J by 2 bases, with 13 bases between them. As DNA, the CDR3 is TGTGCCAGTAGTATATTGGCAACAGCTCGCAATCAGCCCCAGCATTTT. Translated, it gives CASSILATARNQPQHF.

This rearrangement joins TRBV7-9 to TRBJ1-4; D is unresolved. The V end was cut by 1 base, the J end by 4 bases, with 4 bases between. CDR1 SEHNR and CDR2 FQNEAQ come from the germline V gene (reference sequence). The CDR3 length is 13 residues. The CDR3 DNA reads as TGTGCCAGCAGCTTAGGATTTAATGAAAAACTGTTTTTT. As protein: CASSLGFNEKLFF.

The rearrangement joins TRBV25-1 to TRBJ1-2, with D unresolved. The CDR3 has 9 amino acids. Deletions cut 2 bases from V and 9 bases from J, with 1 base between. Germline values: CDR1 MGHDK, CDR2 SYGVNS. The CDR3 nucleotides read TGTGCCAGCAGTGAAAGCTACACCTTC. The encoded protein is CASSESYTF.

The rearrangement joins TRBV6-5 to TRBJ1-2, with D perhaps matching TRBD1 (5 bases). Germline lookup yields CDR1 MNHEY and CDR2 SVGAGI. The ends were cut back, 6 bases at V and 0 bases at J, with 14 bases in the middle. CDR3 length: 15 amino acids. CDR3 bases: TGTGCCAGCAGATTTCAAAAAGGGGCTAACTATGGCTACACCTTC. This codes for CASRFQKGANYGYTF.

In this sample, this clone turned up many times. This sequence joins TRBV11-2 and TRBJ2-6, with 7 bases that match TRBD2. The CDR3 runs 19 residues. Per the germline V gene, CDR1 is SGHAT and CDR2 is FQNNGV. Losses at the gene ends were 5 bases for V and 0 bases for J; bases not matched to a gene: 13. CDR3 nucleotides: TGTGCCAGCAGCACCTGGGGGGGGGTCCCCGTCTCTGGGGCCAACGTCCTGACTTTC. This codes for CASSTWGGVPVSGANVLTF.

This chain links TRBV27 with TRBJ1-1, with 12 bases identical to TRBD1. Per germline, CDR1 MNHEY and CDR2 SMNVEV (reference sequence). This CDR3 is built from 15 residues. Trimming cost V 5 bases and J 4 bases; bases outside gene matches: 5. CDR3 nucleotide sequence: TGTGCCAGCAGTAAGGGACAGGGGGCGCGCACTGAAGCTTTCTTT. Amino acid sequence: CASSKGQGARTEAFF.